The 14 T cell receptor beta chains listed next were all sequenced from one sample in a study of T cell responses to AZD1222 COVID-19 vaccine. Produced via immunoSEQ multiplex PCR; TCRdb's table is partial and in-frame only. The sample has tens of thousands of clones, around 88% seen once. Sequenced here: peripheral blood, sampled on day 0 of MenACWY control vaccination. The receptors come from an adult in good health.

The rearrangement links TRBV19 to TRBJ2-7; possibly TRBD1 or TRBD2 for D (7 bases each). Trimming removed 5 bases at V and 5 bases at J, with 19 bases between. Germline V gene sequence: CDR1 LNHDA, CDR2 SQIVND (reference sequence). The CDR3 has 15 amino acids. DNA of the CDR3: TGTGCCAGTAGTCCCGACAGGGAGGGGTACAACGAGCAGTACTTC. Its protein is CASSPDREGYNEQYF.

V is TRBV6-2 or TRBV6-3 and J is TRBJ1-5; weak D call: TRBD1 (5 bases). The CDR3 extends over 13 amino acids. V lost 6 bases and J lost 1, with 7 bases in between. Germline values: CDR1 MNHEY, CDR2 SVGEGT. The CDR3 DNA reads TGTGCCAGCAGCGGGGACAGCAATCAGCCCCAGCATTTT. Translated, it gives CASSGDSNQPQHF.

The chain is built from TRBV28 and TRBJ1-1, with 7 positions matching TRBD1. Per the germline V gene, CDR1 is MDHEN and CDR2 is SYDVKM. After removal of 5 bases from V and 0 bases from J, the junction contained 6 bases not matched to a gene. This CDR3 spans 15 amino acids. The CDR3 nucleotides read TGTGCCAGCAGTATGGGACAGTACATGAACACTGAAGCTTTCTTT. This translates into CASSMGQYMNTEAFF.

The V gene is TRBV7-2, the J gene TRBJ2-3, with 10 positions matching TRBD2. The CDR3 totals 15 residues. Germline loops: CDR1 SGHTA, CDR2 FQGNSA. V was clipped by 3 bases and J by 4 bases; unmatched bases: 4. CDR3 coding DNA: TGTGCCAGCAGCTTGAGCGGGGGGGTGGCAGATACGCAGTATTTT. Protein: CASSLSGGVADTQYF.

This clone was detected only once. The chain carries TRBV5-1 and TRBJ2-7; D gene unclear. Germline V lookup: CDR1 SGHRS, CDR2 YFSETQ. Between the trimmed V and J ends, which lost 1 base and 6 bases, there was a span of 14 bases. The CDR3 has 14 amino acids. CDR3 sequence reads: CASSLTESGAEQYF. As DNA, the CDR3 is TGCGCCAGCAGCTTGACGGAATCAGGCGCCGAGCAGTACTTC.

The V gene is TRBV5-6, the J gene TRBJ2-5; D gene unclear. Germline V CDR1 and CDR2: SGHDT, YYEEEE. The germline V and J ends were trimmed by 4 bases and 5 bases, with 9 bases remaining between them. The CDR3 contains 12 residues. CDR3 nucleotides: TGTGCCAGCAGCAAGGGATGGGAGACCCAGTACTTC. Its translation: CASSKGWETQYF.

The V call is TRBV5-8, the J call TRBJ2-1; D may be TRBD2 (5 bases). Germline V gene sequence: CDR1 SGHTS, CDR2 YDEGEE. The CDR3 is 15 residues long. Between the trimmed V and J ends, which lost 7 bases and 4 bases, there was a span of 18 bases. The CDR3 region has the DNA TGTGCCAGCGGATCCGGGGTAGCGAGATACAATGAGCAGTTCTTC. Its translation is CASGSGVARYNEQFF. The whole variable domain, filled in from reference TRBV5-8 and TRBJ2-1, reads EAGVTQSPTHLIKTRGQQATLRCSPISGHTSVYWYQQALGLGLQFLLWYDEGEERNRGNFPPRFSGRQFPNYSSELNVNALELEDSALYLCASGSGVARYNEQFFGPGTRLTVL.

The chain employs TRBV12-5 and TRBJ2-1; 11 bases agree with TRBD2. Germline loops: CDR1 LGHNT, CDR2 FRNRAP. V dropped 0 bases and J dropped 6; count of bases not matched to a gene: 4. The CDR3 has 16 amino acids. The CDR3 nucleotides read TGTGCTAGTGGTTTGGTACTTAGCGGGGGGGCCAATGAGCAGTTCTTC. Protein sequence: CASGLVLSGGANEQFF.

The chain couples TRBV5-4 to TRBJ1-4; D is possibly TRBD1 (5 bases). The V gene's germline CDR1 is SGHNT and CDR2 YYREEE (reference sequence). The CDR3 sequence is 14 residues long. Trimming removed 2 bases at V and 3 bases at J, with 8 bases between. For the CDR3, the DNA is TGTGCCAGCAGCTTCGGGGGATCTAATGAAAAACTGTTTTTT. This codes for CASSFGGSNEKLFF.

V and J are TRBV12-3 or TRBV12-4 and TRBJ2-1, with 9 bases fitting TRBD2. Germline trimming cut 5 bases from V and 11 bases from J; bases unmatched to any gene: 7. This CDR3 is built from 13 residues. CDR3 protein: CASSTSSGDQQFF. In DNA form, the CDR3 reads TGTGCCAGCAGTACTTCTAGCGGGGACCAGCAGTTCTTC.

J is TRBJ1-1 and V is TRBV7-2; D call uncertain. Germline CDR1 reads SGHTA; CDR2 reads FQGNSA. The V end lost 5 bases, the J end lost 4 bases, and 8 bases lay between the germline ends. The CDR3 is 12 residues long. The DNA of the CDR3 is TGTGCCAGCAGCCCCCGGGGCACTGAAGCTTTCTTT. It encodes CASSPRGTEAFF.

V and J are TRBV9 and TRBJ1-1; a possible D gene is TRBD1 (5 bases). Germline CDR1 SGDLS, CDR2 YYNGEE. There are 17 residues in the CDR3. The germline V and J ends were trimmed by 0 bases and 2 bases, with 17 bases remaining between them. The CDR3 bases are TGTGCCAGCAGCGTAGGTATCCCGGGGACCGCTAACACTGAAGCTTTCTTT. Translated, it gives CASSVGIPGTANTEAFF.

This chain links TRBV30 with TRBJ1-6; D not certain. The CDR3 spans 12 residues. The V end lost 5 bases, the J end lost 6 bases, and 8 bases lay between the germline ends. The germline V gene encodes CDR1 GTSNPN and CDR2 SVGIG (reference sequence). As DNA, the CDR3 is TGTGCCTGGGGCTTGGTTAATTCACCCCTCCACTTT. Translation gives CAWGLVNSPLHF.

This clone was found once. V gene TRBV6-1 combines with J gene TRBJ1-1; a possible D gene is TRBD1 (6 bases). The V end lost 3 bases, the J end lost 11 bases, and 13 bases lay between the germline ends. The CDR3 runs to 12 residues. CDR1 is MNHNS, CDR2 SASEGT, per germline. Here the CDR3 reads CASSENREGAFF. For the CDR3, the DNA is TGTGCCAGCAGTGAGAACAGGGAGGGTGCTTTCTTT.